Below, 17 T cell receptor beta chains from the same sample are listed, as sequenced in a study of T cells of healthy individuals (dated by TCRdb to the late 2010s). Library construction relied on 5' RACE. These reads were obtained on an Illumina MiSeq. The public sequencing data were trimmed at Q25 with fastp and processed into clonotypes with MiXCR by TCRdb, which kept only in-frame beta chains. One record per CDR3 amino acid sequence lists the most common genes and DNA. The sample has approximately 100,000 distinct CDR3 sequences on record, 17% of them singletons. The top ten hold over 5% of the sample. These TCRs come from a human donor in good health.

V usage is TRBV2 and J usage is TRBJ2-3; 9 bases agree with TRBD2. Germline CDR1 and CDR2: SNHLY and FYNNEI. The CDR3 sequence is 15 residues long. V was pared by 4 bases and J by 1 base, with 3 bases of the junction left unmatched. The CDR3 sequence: CASSVAGGGTDTQYF. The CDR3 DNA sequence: TGTGCCAGCAGTGTTGCGGGAGGGGGCACAGATACGCAGTATTTT. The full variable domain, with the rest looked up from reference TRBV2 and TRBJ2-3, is EPEVTQTPSHQVTQMGQEVILRCVPISNHLYFYWYRQILGQKVEFLVSFYNNEISEKSEIFDDQFSVERPDGSNFTLKIRSTKLEDSAMYFCASSVAGGGTDTQYFGPGTRLTVL.

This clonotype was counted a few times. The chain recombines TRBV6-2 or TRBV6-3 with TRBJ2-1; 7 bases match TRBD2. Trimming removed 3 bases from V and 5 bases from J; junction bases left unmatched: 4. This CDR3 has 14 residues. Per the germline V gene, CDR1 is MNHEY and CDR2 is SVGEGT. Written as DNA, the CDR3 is TGTGCCAGCAGTTATGGGGGAGGGAACAATGAGCAGTTCTTC. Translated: CASSYGGGNNEQFF.

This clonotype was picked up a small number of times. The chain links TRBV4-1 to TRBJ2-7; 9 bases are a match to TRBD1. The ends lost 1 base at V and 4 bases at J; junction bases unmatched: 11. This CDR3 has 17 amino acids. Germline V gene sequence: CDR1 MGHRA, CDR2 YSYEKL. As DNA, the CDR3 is TGCGCCAGCAGCCAAGCGATTTGGGAGACAGGGGGATACGAGCAGTACTTC. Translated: CASSQAIWETGGYEQYF.

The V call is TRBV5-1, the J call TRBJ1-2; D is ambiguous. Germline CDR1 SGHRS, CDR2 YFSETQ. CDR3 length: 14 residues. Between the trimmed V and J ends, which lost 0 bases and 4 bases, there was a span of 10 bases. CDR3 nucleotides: TGCGCCAGCAGCTTGGGTGAACCCGTCTATGGCTACACCTTC. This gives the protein CASSLGEPVYGYTF.

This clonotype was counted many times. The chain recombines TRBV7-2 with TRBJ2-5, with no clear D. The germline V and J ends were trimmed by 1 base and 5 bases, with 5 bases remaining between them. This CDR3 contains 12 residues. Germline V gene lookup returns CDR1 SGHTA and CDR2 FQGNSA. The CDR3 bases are TGTGCCAGCAGCTTAGGTTCCGAGACCCAGTACTTC. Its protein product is CASSLGSETQYF.

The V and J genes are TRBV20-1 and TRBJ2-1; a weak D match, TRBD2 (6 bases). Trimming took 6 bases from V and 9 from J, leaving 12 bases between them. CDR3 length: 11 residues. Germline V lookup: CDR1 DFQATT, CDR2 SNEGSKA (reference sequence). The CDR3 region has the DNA TGCAGTGCAGTGGGGGGTAGTGAGCAGTTCTTC. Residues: CSAVGGSEQFF.

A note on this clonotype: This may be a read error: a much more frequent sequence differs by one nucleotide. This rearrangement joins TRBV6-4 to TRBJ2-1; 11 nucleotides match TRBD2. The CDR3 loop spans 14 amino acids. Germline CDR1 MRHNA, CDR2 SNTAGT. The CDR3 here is CASCDSGGANEQFF. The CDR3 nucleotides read TGTGCCAGCTGTGATAGCGGGGGGGCCAATGAGCAGTTCTTC.

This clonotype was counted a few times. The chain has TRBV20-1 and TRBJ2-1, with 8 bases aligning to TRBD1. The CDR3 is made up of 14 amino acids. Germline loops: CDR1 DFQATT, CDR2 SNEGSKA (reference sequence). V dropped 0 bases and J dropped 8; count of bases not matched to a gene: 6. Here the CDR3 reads CSARDPGQADEQFF. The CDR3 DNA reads TGCAGTGCTAGAGATCCGGGACAGGCCGATGAGCAGTTCTTC.

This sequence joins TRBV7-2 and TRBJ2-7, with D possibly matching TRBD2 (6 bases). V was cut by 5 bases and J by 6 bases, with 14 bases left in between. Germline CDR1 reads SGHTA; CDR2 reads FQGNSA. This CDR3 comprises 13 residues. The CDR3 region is CASSPMGLREQYF. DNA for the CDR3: TGTGCCAGCAGCCCGATGGGACTTCGCGAGCAGTACTTC.

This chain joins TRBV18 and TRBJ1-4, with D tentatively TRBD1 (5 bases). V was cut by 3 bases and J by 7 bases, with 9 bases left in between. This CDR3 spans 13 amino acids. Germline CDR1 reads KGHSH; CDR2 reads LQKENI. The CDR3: CASSPRTGEKLFF. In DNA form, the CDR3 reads TGTGCCAGCTCACCCAGAACAGGTGAAAAACTGTTTTTT. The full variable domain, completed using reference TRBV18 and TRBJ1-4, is NAGVMQNPRHLVRRRGQEARLRCSPMKGHSHVYWYRQLPEEGLKFMVYLQKENIIDESGMPKERFSAEFPKEGPSILRIQQVVRGDSAAYFCASSPRTGEKLFFGSGTQLSVL.

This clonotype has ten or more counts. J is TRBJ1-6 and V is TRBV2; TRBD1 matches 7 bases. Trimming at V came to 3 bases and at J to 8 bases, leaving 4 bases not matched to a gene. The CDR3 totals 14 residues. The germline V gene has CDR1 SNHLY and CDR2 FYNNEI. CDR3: CASSDPGGYSPLHF. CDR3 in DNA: TGTGCCAGCAGTGATCCAGGGGGATATTCACCCCTCCACTTT.

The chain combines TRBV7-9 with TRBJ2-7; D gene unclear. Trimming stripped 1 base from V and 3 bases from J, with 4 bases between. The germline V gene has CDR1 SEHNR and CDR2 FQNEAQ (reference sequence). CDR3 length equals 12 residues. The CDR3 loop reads CASSLEVYEQYF. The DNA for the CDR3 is TGTGCCAGCAGCTTAGAAGTCTACGAGCAGTACTTC.

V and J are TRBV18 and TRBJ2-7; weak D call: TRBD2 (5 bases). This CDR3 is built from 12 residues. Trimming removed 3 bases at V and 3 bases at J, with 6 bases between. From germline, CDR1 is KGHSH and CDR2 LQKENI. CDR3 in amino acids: CASSPEVYEQYF. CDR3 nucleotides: TGTGCCAGCTCACCGGAGGTCTACGAGCAGTACTTC.

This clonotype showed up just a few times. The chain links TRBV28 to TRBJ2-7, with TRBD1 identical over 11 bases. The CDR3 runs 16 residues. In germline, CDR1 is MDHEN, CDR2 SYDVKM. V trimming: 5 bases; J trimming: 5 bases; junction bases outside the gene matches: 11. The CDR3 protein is CASSTKGTGGRDEQYF. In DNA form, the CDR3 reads TGTGCCAGCAGTACGAAAGGGACAGGGGGTAGGGACGAGCAGTACTTC.

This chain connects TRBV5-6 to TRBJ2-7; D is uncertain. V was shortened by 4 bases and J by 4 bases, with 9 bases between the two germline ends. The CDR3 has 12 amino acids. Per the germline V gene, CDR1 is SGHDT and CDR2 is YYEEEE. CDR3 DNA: TGTGCCAGCAGCGCACAGCTGTACGAGCAGTACTTC. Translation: CASSAQLYEQYF.

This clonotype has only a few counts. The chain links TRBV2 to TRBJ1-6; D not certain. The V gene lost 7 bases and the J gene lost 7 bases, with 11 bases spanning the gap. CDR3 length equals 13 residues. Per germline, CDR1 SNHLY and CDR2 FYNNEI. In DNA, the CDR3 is TGTGCCAGCATCGTTGAATTCAATTCACCCCTCCACTTT. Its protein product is CASIVEFNSPLHF.

The chain's CDR3 is CASSATSGGSYNEQFF. The CDR3 nucleotides are TGTGCCAGCAGCGCGACTAGCGGAGGATCCTACAATGAGCAGTTCTTC. The rearrangement links TRBV7-2 to TRBJ2-1, with 9 bases fitting TRBD2. Trimming removed 5 bases from V and 1 base from J; junction bases left unmatched: 6. The CDR3 loop spans 16 amino acids. Germline values: CDR1 SGHTA, CDR2 FQGNSA.